Shown below are 4 T cell receptor beta chains from a single sample sequenced in a study of Graves' ophthalmopathy and Graves' hyperthyroidism. TCR beta CDR3 regions were amplified from RNA transcripts. First-round RT-PCR with HTBI primers preceded a second-round multiplex PCR. TCRdb re-called the multiplex PCR reads through MiXCR, storing one row per CDR3 protein. The data show 600,000 to 700,000 distinct CDR3 sequences, roughly two fifths seen once. The sample taken for sequencing was peripheral blood. These receptors were taken from an adult man with Graves' ophthalmopathy.

The chain has TRBV20-1 and TRBJ1-2, with 8 bases fitting TRBD1. The CDR3 is 14 residues long. Germline loops: CDR1 DFQATT, CDR2 SNEGSKA (reference sequence). The CDR3: CGWQGAWSGYGYTF. DNA of the CDR3: TGCGGGTGGCAGGGGGCTTGGTCTGGCTATGGCTACACCTTC.

This clonotype was observed a handful of times. The chain recombines TRBV20-1 with TRBJ1-1, with 8 bases aligning to TRBD1. CDR3 size: 14 residues. CDR1 and CDR2 (germline): DFQATT, SNEGSKA (reference sequence). Trimming removed 5 bases from V and 4 bases from J; junction bases left unmatched: 9. The CDR3 region has the DNA TGCAGTGCTTTTGACAGGGGCGGGACCACTGAAGCTTTCTTT. Its protein product is CSAFDRGGTTEAFF.

This clonotype was recorded many times. The rearrangement joins TRBV9 to TRBJ2-5; 8 nucleotides line up with TRBD2. The CDR3 totals 15 residues. The trim removed 0 bases at V and 4 bases at J, leaving 5 bases unmatched. In germline, CDR1 is SGDLS, CDR2 YYNGEE. CDR3 protein: CASSVGGLAPETQYF. Written as DNA, the CDR3 is TGTGCCAGCAGCGTAGGCGGACTAGCCCCAGAGACCCAGTACTTC. Complete variable domain (other parts from reference TRBV9 and TRBJ2-5): DSGVTQTPKHLITATGQRVTLRCSPRSGDLSVYWYQQSLDQGLQFLIQYYNGEERAKGNILERFSAQQFPDLHSELNLSSLELGDSALYFCASSVGGLAPETQYFGPGTRLLVL.

This clonotype was recorded at least ten times. The rearrangement uses TRBV2 and TRBJ1-2, with TRBD1 matching 7 bases. Germline V gives CDR1 SNHLY, CDR2 FYNNEI. Trimming at V came to 8 bases and at J to 2 bases, leaving 8 bases not matched to a gene. This CDR3 is built from 14 residues. The chain's CDR3 is CASARTGRNYGYTF. The CDR3 nucleotides are TGTGCCAGCGCCCGGACAGGTCGGAACTATGGCTACACCTTC.